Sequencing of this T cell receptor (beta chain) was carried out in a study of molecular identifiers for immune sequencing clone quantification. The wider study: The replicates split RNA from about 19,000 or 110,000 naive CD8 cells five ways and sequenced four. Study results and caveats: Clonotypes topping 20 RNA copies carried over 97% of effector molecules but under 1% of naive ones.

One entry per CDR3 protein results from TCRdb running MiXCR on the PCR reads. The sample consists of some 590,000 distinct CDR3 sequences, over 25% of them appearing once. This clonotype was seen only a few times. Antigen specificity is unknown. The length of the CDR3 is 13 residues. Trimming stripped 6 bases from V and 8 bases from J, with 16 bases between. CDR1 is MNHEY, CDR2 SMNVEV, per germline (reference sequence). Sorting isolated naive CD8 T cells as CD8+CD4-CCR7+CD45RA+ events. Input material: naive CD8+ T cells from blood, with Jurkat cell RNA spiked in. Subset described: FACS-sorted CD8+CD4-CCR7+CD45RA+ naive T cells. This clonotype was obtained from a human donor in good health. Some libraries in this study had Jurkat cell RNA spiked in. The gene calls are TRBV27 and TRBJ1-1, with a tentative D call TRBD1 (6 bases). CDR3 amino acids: CASRPGGAREAFF. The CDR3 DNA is TGTGCCAGCAGGCCCGGGGGGGCGCGGGAAGCTTTCTTT.